This T cell receptor (beta chain) was documented in a study of blood T cells in healthy people across ages. The sample holds a few counts of this clonotype. At one end, the junction sequence differs from germline, possibly due to a read error. PCR was performed a second time for 7 to 11 cycles using a sample-barcoded 5' primer and a J-beta primer mix. One entry per CDR3 protein, called by TCRdb with MiXCR from the 5' RACE reads. The sample has fewer than 1,200,000 distinct CDR3 sequences; 20% to 25% are singletons. The germline gives CDR1 SSHAT, CDR2 FNYEAQ (reference sequence). The CDR3 contains 15 residues. These data were also filed under a second study, of T cells of mothers and their children.

Source material: blood. The source of this sequence is a girl aged 2 to 10 in good health. The gene calls are TRBV7-7 and TRBJ2-5; D unclear. The CDR3 sequence: CASSLSDKGWETQYF. The CDR3 DNA is TGTGCTAGCAGCTTATCAGACAAAGGGTGGGAGACCCAGTACTTC.